This T cell receptor (beta chain) came from a study of graft-versus-host responses after intestinal transplantation. Study overall: Recipients were given multivisceral, liver-intestinal, or isolated intestinal transplants. Recipients uniformly received anti-thymocyte globulin induction, followed by tacrolimus and steroids for approximately 3 years.

Trimming shortened V by 0 bases and J by 3 bases, and 10 bases separated the two germline ends. Per the germline V gene, CDR1 is SGDLS and CDR2 is YYNGEE. This CDR3 has 15 residues. Sequencing was performed with immunoSEQ multiplex PCR; in TCRdb, only in-frame clones are kept and a portion is missing. The sample lists about 120,000 clones, 95% occurring once. As regards this clone: The antigen is undetermined.

The chain is built from TRBV9 and TRBJ2-1; weak D call: TRBD2 (6 bases). The receptor comes from a human donor who received an intestinal transplant. The sample consisted of unstimulated CD8+ T cells sorted from spleen or lymph node cells, taken before intestinal transplant. The CDR3 sequence is CASSVGASVYNEQFF. The CDR3 DNA follows: TGTGCCAGCAGCGTAGGGGCTAGCGTCTACAATGAGCAGTTCTTC.